Below are 5 T cell receptor beta chains sequenced from a single sample in a study of PD-L1 blockade in urothelial cancer. Using immunoSEQ multiplex PCR, the repertoire was profiled, and TCRdb retains in-frame clones only, with some absent. The sample yields about 420 clones, 35% to 40% seen once. The material sequenced was tumor tissue, taken before atezolizumab (anti-PD-L1) treatment. These receptors all come from a man aged 70-80 years with urothelial cancer.

The J gene is TRBJ2-3, the V gene TRBV12-5, with D maybe TRBD2 (6 bases). V lost 5 bases and J lost 0, with 9 bases in between. The CDR3 length is 14 residues. CDR1 is LGHNT, CDR2 FRNRAP, per germline. Here the CDR3 reads CASGPGTSTDTQYF. The DNA of the CDR3 is TGTGCTAGTGGTCCCGGGACTAGCACAGATACGCAGTATTTT.

This clone occurred a few times. V usage is TRBV9 and J usage is TRBJ1-2; no clear D gene. Germline V gene data show CDR1 as SGDLS and CDR2 as YYNGEE. The V gene lost 0 bases and the J gene lost 3 bases, with 6 bases spanning the gap. This CDR3 comprises 13 residues. The CDR3 DNA follows: TGTGCCAGCAGCGTAGAGTCTGACTATGGCTACACCTTC. This encodes CASSVESDYGYTF. The variable domain in full, with the rest retrieved from reference TRBV9 and TRBJ1-2, is DSGVTQTPKHLITATGQRVTLRCSPRSGDLSVYWYQQSLDQGLQFLIQYYNGEERAKGNILERFSAQQFPDLHSELNLSSLELGDSALYFCASSVESDYGYTFGSGTRLTVV.

This chain connects TRBV29-1 to TRBJ1-1; D might be TRBD1 (6 bases). Germline-derived CDR1 and CDR2 are SQVTM and ANQGSEA. The V end lost 7 bases, the J end lost 0 bases, and 12 bases lay between the germline ends. The CDR3 consists of 13 residues. Here the CDR3 reads CSASGHLNTEAFF. For the CDR3, the DNA is TGCAGCGCGTCGGGACACTTGAACACTGAAGCTTTCTTT.

V usage is TRBV10-2 and J usage is TRBJ2-7; D may be TRBD1 or TRBD2 (6 bases each). The CDR3 runs 13 residues. The germline V and J ends were trimmed by 2 bases and 3 bases, with 8 bases remaining between them. In germline, CDR1 is WSHSY, CDR2 SAAADI. This chain's CDR3 is CASSEGGGYEQYF. Written as DNA, the CDR3 is TGCGCCAGCAGTGAGGGAGGGGGCTACGAGCAGTACTTC.

The V gene is TRBV19, the J gene TRBJ1-5; TRBD1 matches at 10 bases. The CDR3 runs 17 residues. Germline lookup yields CDR1 LNHDA and CDR2 SQIVND (reference sequence). V was clipped by 5 bases and J by 2 bases; unmatched bases: 9. CDR3 sequence reads: CASSGGSGTGGNQPQHF. For the CDR3, the DNA is TGTGCCAGTAGTGGGGGGTCGGGGACAGGGGGCAATCAGCCCCAGCATTTT.